One and the same sample provided the 3 T cell receptor beta chains below, sequenced in a study of identical twins' blood T cells. TCRdb redid the calling of the 5' RACE reads with MiXCR, one entry per CDR3 protein. The table has 300,000 to 400,000 distinct CDR3 sequences, 28% seen once; the top ten hold more than 5.5%. The sequenced sample was PBMCs. The source of these receptors is a woman aged 18 to 49 in good health.

This chain connects TRBV5-1 to TRBJ2-3; possibly TRBD1 for D (5 bases). V lost 1 base and J 6 bases, leaving 9 bases between the germline ends. The CDR3 runs 13 residues. Germline assignment: CDR1 SGHRS and CDR2 YFSETQ. The CDR3 reads CASSLQGLDTQYF. CDR3 DNA sequence: TGCGCCAGCAGCTTGCAGGGTTTGGATACGCAGTATTTT.

This clonotype appeared many times. This rearrangement joins TRBV10-1 to TRBJ2-2, with 7 bases fitting TRBD2. The junction had 7 bases not matched to a gene; V was cut back by 8 bases and J by 4 bases. There are 14 residues in the CDR3. CDR1 is WNHNN and CDR2 is SYGVQD in the germline V gene (reference sequence). The CDR3 protein is CASGAGVSTGELFF. CDR3 in DNA: TGCGCCAGCGGGGCGGGAGTTAGCACCGGGGAGCTGTTTTTT.

The chain carries TRBV20-1 and TRBJ1-4, with no clear D. The CDR3 has 12 amino acids. Trimming took 5 bases from V and 7 from J, leaving 11 bases between them. Per germline, CDR1 DFQATT and CDR2 SNEGSKA (reference sequence). This CDR3 reads CSASKLSEKLFF. The DNA of the CDR3 is TGCAGTGCTTCCAAGTTGAGTGAAAAACTGTTTTTT.